A selection of T cell receptor beta chains follows, all from one sample in a study of blood T cell repertoires in COVID-19. This table comes from immunoSEQ multiplex PCR, and its TCRdb copy is limited to in-frame clones, with some not included. Among 190,000 or so clones listed, about 85% were seen once. Sequenced input: peripheral blood. Receptors were obtained from a woman aged 25 to 39 with active or convalescent COVID-19. CDR3s include the opening cysteine and the closing phenylalanine or tryptophan. The D gene is left open where the match is weak. Only part of the rows carry a size: once, few, many, or a class if the clone is expanded.

D,V,J,size,DNA,CDR3
TRBD1,TRBV2,TRBJ2-6,few,TGTGCCAGCAGTGGAGCGGTACAGGGGCAGATCTCTGGGGCCAACGTCCTGACTTTC,CASSGAVQGQISGANVLTF
TRBD1,TRBV19,TRBJ1-5,-,TGTGCCAGTAGTATCGGGATAGGACAGGGGCAGAATCAGCCCCAGCATTTT,CASSIGIGQGQNQPQHF
TRBD1,TRBV3-1/TRBV3-2,TRBJ1-6,-,TGTGCCAGCAGCCACCAGGGGGCCTCGTCACCCCTCCACTTT,CASSHQGASSPLHF
-,TRBV27,TRBJ2-3,-,TGTGCCAGCAGTTTTTTTTCGACAGATACGCAGTATTTT,CASSFFSTDTQYF
TRBD2,TRBV9,TRBJ2-7,-,TGTGCCAGCAGTCCCACTAGCGGGTCCTCCTACGAGCAGTACTTC,CASSPTSGSSYEQYF
TRBD1,TRBV28,TRBJ1-6,-,TGTGCCAGCAGTTTAGCATACCGGGACAGGAATAATTCACCCCTCCACTTT,CASSLAYRDRNNSPLHF
-,TRBV27,TRBJ1-1,-,TGTGCCAGCCGGCAGGGAATAGGGATGAACACTGAAGCTTTCTTT,CASRQGIGMNTEAFF
TRBD2,TRBV10-2,TRBJ2-3,-,TGCGCCAGCAGTGAGTATCTAGCGGGGGCTGGCACAGATACGCAGTATTTT,CASSEYLAGAGTDTQYF
-,TRBV3-1/TRBV3-2,TRBJ2-7,-,TGTGCCAGCAGCCAGGGGGCCGAGCAGTACTTC,CASSQGAEQYF
TRBD1,TRBV24-1,TRBJ2-3,-,TGTGCCACCAGTGATTCCCTTGGACAGGGGACAGATACGCAGTATTTT,CATSDSLGQGTDTQYF
TRBD1,TRBV19,TRBJ2-2,-,TGTGCCAGTACGCCGAGGGGGCGCCGAACCGGGGAGCTGTTTTTT,CASTPRGRRTGELFF
TRBD1,TRBV9,TRBJ1-5,-,TGTGCCAGCAGCTCATTTAGAGGGGGCCTTCAGCCCCAGCATTTT,CASSSFRGGLQPQHF
-,TRBV5-1,TRBJ1-4,-,TGCGCCAGCAGCTTTAGTAATGAAAAACTGTTTTTT,CASSFSNEKLFF